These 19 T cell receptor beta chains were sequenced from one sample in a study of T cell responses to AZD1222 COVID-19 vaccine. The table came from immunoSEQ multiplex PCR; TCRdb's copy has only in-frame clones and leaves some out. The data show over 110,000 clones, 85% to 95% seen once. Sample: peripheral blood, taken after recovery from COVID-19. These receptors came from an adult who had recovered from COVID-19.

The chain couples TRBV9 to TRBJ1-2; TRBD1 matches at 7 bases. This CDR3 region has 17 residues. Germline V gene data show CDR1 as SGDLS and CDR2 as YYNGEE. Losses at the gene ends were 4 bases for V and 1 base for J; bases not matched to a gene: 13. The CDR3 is CASSPRTGTEYNYGYTF. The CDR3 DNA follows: TGTGCCAGCAGCCCTCGGACCGGGACAGAATATAACTATGGCTACACCTTC. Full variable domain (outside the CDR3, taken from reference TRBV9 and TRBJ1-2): DSGVTQTPKHLITATGQRVTLRCSPRSGDLSVYWYQQSLDQGLQFLIQYYNGEERAKGNILERFSAQQFPDLHSELNLSSLELGDSALYFCASSPRTGTEYNYGYTFGSGTRLTVV.

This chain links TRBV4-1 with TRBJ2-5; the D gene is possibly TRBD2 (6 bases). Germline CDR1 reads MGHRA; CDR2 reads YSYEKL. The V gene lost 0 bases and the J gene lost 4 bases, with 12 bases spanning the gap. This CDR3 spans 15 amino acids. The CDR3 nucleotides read TGCGCCAGCAGCCAAGAGTCACTCGGGGGAGAGACCCAGTACTTC. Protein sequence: CASSQESLGGETQYF.

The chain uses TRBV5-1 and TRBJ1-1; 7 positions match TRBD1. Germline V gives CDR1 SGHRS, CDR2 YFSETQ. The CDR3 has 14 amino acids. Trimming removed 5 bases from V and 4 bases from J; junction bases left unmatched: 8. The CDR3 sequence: CASSFSDRVTEAFF. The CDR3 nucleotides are TGCGCCAGCAGTTTTTCTGACAGGGTCACTGAAGCTTTCTTT.

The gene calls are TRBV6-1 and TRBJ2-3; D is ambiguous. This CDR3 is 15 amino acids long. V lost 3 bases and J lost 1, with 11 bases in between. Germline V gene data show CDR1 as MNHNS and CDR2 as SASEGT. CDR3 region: CASSDQRTGTDTQYF. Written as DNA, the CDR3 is TGTGCCAGCAGTGACCAGCGTACGGGCACAGATACGCAGTATTTT.

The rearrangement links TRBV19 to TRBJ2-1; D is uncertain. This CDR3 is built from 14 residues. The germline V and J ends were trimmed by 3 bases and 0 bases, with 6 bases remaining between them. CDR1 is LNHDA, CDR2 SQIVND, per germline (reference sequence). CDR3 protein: CASSIVSSYNEQFF. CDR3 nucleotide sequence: TGTGCCAGTAGTATCGTGAGCTCCTACAATGAGCAGTTCTTC.

The CDR3 here is CASSLWETNEQFF. CDR3 sequence (DNA): TGTGCCAGCAGCTTATGGGAGACCAATGAGCAGTTCTTC. J is TRBJ2-1 and V is TRBV7-2, with a possible D match to TRBD2 (5 bases). CDR1 SGHTA and CDR2 FQGNSA come from the germline V gene. CDR3 length: 13 residues. Trimming took 2 bases from V and 6 from J, leaving 8 bases between them.

The CDR3 DNA reads as TGTGCCAGCAGTTACACCCTGAACACTGAAGCTTTCTTT. This codes for CASSYTLNTEAFF. The chain uses TRBV6-5 and TRBJ1-1; D gene ambiguous. The germline V and J ends were trimmed by 2 bases and 0 bases, with 4 bases remaining between them. The V gene's germline CDR1 is MNHEY and CDR2 SVGAGI. There are 13 residues in the CDR3.

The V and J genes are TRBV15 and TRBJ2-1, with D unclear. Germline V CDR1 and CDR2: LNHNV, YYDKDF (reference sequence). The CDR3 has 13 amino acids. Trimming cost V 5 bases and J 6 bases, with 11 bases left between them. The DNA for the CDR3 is TGTGCCACCAGCTGGGCTTCGATCAATGAGCAGTTCTTC. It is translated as CATSWASINEQFF.

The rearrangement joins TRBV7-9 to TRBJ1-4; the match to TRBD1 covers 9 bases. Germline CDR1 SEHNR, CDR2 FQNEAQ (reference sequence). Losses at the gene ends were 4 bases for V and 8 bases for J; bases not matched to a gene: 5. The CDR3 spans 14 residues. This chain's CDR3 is CASSSDRGKEKLFF. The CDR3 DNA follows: TGTGCCAGCAGCTCAGACAGGGGGAAAGAAAAACTGTTTTTT.

CDR3 amino acids: CASSFPRDTIYF. The CDR3 nucleotides are TGTGCCAGCAGTTTCCCGCGGGACACCATATATTTT. This chain uses TRBV28 with TRBJ1-3; D unresolved. Germline assignment: CDR1 MDHEN and CDR2 SYDVKM. The CDR3 is 12 amino acids. Trimming pared 3 bases from V and 8 bases from J, leaving 8 bases between.

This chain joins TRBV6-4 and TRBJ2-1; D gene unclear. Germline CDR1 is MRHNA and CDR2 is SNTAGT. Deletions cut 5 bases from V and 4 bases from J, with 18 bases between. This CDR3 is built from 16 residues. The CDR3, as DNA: TGTGCCAGCAGTTCCCGGCCAGCACGACCATACAATGAGCAGTTCTTC. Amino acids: CASSSRPARPYNEQFF.

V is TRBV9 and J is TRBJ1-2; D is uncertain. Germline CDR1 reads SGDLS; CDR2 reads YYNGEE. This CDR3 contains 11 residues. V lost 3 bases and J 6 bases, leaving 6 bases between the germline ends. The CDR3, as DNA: TGTGCCAGCAGCGATAGGGATGGCTACACCTTC. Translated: CASSDRDGYTF.

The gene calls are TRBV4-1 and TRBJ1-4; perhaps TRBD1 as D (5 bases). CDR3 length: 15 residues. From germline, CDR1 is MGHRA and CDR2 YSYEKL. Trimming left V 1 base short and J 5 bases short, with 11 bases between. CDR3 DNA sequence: TGCGCCAGCAGCCAAGTGGCAGGGAGAAATGAAAAACTGTTTTTT. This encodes CASSQVAGRNEKLFF.

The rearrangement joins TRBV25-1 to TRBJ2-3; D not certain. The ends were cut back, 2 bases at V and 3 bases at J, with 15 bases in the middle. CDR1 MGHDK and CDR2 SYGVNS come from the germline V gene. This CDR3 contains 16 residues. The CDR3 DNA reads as TGTGCCAGCAGTGAAATTCGGGCACCGACGACAGATACGCAGTATTTT. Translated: CASSEIRAPTTDTQYF. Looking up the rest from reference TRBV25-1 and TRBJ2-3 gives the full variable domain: EADIYQTPRYLVIGTGKKITLECSQTMGHDKMYWYQQDPGMELHLIHYSYGVNSTEKGDLSSESTVSRIRTEHFPLTLESARPSHTSQYLCASSEIRAPTTDTQYFGPGTRLTVL.

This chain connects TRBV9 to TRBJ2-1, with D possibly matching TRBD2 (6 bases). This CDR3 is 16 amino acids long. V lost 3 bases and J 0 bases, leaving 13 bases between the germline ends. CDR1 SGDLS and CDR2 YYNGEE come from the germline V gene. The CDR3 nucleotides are TGTGCCAGCAGCGCCGGGACTCCGAGCTCCTACAATGAGCAGTTCTTC. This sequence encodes CASSAGTPSSYNEQFF.

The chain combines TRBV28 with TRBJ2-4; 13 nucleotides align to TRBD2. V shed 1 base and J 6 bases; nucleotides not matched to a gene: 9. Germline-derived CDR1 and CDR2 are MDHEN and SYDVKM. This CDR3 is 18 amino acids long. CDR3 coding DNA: TGTGCCAGCAGTTTATTTACTAGCGGGAGGGTTGGGGGAAACATTCAGTACTTC. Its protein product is CASSLFTSGRVGGNIQYF.

The CDR3 is CATSDLRGMRETQYF. The CDR3 coding sequence is TGTGCCACCAGTGATTTGAGGGGAATGAGAGAGACCCAGTACTTC. The chain employs TRBV24-1 and TRBJ2-5; a weak D match, TRBD1 (5 bases). V shed 0 bases and J shed 4 bases, with 11 bases lying between them. CDR3 size: 15 residues. Germline assignment: CDR1 KGHDR and CDR2 SFDVKD.

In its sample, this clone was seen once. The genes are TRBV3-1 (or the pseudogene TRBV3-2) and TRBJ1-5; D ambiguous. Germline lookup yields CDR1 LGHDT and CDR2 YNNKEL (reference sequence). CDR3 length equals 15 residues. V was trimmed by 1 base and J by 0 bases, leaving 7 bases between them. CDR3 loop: CASSQAPGSNQPQHF. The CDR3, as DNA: TGTGCCAGCAGCCAAGCCCCCGGTAGCAATCAGCCCCAGCATTTT.

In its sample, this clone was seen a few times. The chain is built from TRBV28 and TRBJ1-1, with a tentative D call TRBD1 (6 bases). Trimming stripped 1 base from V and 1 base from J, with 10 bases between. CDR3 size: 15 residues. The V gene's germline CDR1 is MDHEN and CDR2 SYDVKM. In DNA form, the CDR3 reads TGTGCCAGCAGTTTATCGGGGGCCGGGAACACTGAAGCTTTCTTT. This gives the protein CASSLSGAGNTEAFF.